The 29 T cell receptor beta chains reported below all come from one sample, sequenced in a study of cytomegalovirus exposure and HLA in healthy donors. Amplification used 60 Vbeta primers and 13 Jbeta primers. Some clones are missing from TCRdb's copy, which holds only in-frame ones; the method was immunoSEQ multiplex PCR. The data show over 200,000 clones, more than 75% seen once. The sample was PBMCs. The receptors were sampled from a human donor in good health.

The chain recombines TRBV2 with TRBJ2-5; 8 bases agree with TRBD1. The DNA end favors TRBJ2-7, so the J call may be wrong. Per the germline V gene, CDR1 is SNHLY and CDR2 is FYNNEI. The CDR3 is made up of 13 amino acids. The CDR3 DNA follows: TGTGCCAGCAGACTTGGACAGGGCGGCGAGCAGTACTTC. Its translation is CASRLGQGGEQYF.

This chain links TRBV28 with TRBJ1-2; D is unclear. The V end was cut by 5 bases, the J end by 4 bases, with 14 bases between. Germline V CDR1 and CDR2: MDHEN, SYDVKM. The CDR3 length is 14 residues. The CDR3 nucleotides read TGTGCCAGCAGTCGCTTTGGGGAGATCTATGGCTACACCTTC. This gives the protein CASSRFGEIYGYTF.

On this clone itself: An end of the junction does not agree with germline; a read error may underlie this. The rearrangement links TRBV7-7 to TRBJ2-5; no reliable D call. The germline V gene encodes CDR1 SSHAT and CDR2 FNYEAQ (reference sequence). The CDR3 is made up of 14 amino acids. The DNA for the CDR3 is TGTGCTAGCAGCTTAGTATCCAGCCCGGGGACCCAGTACTTC. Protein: CASSLVSSPGTQYF.

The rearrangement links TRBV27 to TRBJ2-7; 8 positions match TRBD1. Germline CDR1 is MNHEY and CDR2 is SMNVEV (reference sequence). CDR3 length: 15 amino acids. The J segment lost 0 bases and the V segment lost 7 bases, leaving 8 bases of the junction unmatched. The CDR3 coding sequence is TGTGCCAGCACCCCACAGGGGGACCTCTCCTACGAGCAGTACTTC. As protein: CASTPQGDLSYEQYF.

The CDR3 sequence: CASSSEDGYTF. CDR3 in DNA: TGTGCCAGCAGCTCAGAGGATGGCTACACCTTC. This chain connects TRBV7-9 to TRBJ1-2; D remains unclear. The CDR3 contains 11 residues. The ends were cut back, 4 bases at V and 6 bases at J, with 6 bases in the middle. Germline V gene sequence: CDR1 SEHNR, CDR2 FQNEAQ (reference sequence).

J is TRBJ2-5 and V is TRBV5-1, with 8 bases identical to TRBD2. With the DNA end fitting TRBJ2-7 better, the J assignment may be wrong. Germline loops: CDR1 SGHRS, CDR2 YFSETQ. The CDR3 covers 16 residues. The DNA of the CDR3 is TGCGCCAGCAGCGTACAGCAGGGCGGGAGGTTGTACGAGCAGTACTTC. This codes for CASSVQQGGRLYEQYF.

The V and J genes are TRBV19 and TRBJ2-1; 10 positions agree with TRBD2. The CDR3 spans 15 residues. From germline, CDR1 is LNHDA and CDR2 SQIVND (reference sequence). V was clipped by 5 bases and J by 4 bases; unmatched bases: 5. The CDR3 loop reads CASSSGTSDYNEQFF. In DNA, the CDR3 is TGTGCCAGTAGTTCTGGGACTAGCGATTACAATGAGCAGTTCTTC.

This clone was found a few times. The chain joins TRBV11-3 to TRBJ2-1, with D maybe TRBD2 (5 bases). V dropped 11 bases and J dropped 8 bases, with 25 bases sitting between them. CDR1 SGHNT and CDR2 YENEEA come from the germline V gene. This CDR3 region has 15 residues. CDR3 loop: CARRGHRGVADEQFF. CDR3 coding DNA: TGTGCCCGACGAGGGCATCGCGGCGTAGCTGATGAGCAGTTCTTC.

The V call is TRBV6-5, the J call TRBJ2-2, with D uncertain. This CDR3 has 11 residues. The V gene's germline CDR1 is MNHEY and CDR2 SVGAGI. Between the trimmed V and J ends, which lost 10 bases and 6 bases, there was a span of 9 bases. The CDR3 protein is CATSIAGELFF. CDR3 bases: TGTGCCACCAGCATAGCCGGGGAGCTGTTTTTT.

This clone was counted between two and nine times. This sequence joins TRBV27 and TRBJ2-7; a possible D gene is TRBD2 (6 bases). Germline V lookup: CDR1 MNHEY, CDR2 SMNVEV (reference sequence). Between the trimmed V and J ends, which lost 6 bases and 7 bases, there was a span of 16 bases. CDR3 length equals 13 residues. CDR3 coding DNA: TGTGCCAGCAGAGGGGAGGAGCGGCGGGAGCAGTACTTC. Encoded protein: CASRGEERREQYF.

The CDR3 coding sequence is TGTGCCATCATGGCGGGAGAGTCGGATGAGCAGTTCTTC. Translating gives CAIMAGESDEQFF. J is TRBJ2-1 and V is TRBV10-3; 7 bases are a match to TRBD2. CDR3 length: 13 residues. Germline assignment: CDR1 ENHRY and CDR2 SYGVKD. V shed 7 bases and J 8 bases; nucleotides not matched to a gene: 8.

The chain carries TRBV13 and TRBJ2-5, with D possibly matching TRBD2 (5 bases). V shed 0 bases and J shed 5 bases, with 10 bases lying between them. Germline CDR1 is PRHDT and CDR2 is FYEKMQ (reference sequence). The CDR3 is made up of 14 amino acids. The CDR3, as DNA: TGTGCCAGCAGCTTAGGGGCGGGTCCCGAGACCCAGTACTTC. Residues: CASSLGAGPETQYF.

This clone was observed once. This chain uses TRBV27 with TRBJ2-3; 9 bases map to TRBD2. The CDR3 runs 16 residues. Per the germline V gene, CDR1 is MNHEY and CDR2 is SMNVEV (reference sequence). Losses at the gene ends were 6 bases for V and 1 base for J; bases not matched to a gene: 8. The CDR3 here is CASSRRRLAGTDTQYF. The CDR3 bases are TGTGCCAGCAGCAGACGGCGACTAGCGGGCACAGATACGCAGTATTTT.

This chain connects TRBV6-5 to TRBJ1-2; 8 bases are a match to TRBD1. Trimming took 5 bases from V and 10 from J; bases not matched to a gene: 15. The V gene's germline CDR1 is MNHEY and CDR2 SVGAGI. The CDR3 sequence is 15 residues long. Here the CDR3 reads CASSQQGEYPIDYTF. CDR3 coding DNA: TGTGCCAGCAGTCAACAGGGGGAATATCCCATAGACTACACCTTC.

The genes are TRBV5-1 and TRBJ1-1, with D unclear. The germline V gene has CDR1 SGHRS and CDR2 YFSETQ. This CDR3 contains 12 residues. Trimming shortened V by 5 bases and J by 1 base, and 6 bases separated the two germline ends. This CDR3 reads CASRPGNTEAFF. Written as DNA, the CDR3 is TGCGCCAGCAGACCAGGGAACACTGAAGCTTTCTTT.

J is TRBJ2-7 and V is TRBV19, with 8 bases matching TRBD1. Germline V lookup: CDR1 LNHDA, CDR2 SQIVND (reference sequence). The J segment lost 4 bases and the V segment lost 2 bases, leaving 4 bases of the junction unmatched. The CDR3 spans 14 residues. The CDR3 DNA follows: TGTGCCAGTAGTATATCAGGGGGCGCGTACGAGCAGTACTTC. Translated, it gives CASSISGGAYEQYF.

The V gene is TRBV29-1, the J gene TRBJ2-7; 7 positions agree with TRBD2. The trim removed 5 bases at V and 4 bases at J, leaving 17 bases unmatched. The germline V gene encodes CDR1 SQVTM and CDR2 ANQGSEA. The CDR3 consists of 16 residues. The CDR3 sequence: CSVKSGGRVAGYEQYF. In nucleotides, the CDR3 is TGCAGCGTTAAATCCGGGGGAAGAGTAGCGGGTTACGAGCAGTACTTC.

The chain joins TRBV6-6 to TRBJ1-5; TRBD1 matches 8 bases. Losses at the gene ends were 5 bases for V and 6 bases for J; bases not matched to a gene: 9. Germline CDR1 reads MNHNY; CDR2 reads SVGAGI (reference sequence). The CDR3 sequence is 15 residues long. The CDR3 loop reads CASSRDAGGGQPQHF. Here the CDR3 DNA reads TGTGCCAGCAGTCGCGATGCAGGGGGCGGTCAGCCCCAGCATTTT.

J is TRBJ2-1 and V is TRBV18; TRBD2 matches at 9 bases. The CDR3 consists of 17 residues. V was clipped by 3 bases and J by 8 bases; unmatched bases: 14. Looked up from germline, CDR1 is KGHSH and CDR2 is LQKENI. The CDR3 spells CASSPRTSANPWDEQFF. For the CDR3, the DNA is TGTGCCAGCTCACCGCGGACTAGCGCAAACCCCTGGGATGAGCAGTTCTTC.

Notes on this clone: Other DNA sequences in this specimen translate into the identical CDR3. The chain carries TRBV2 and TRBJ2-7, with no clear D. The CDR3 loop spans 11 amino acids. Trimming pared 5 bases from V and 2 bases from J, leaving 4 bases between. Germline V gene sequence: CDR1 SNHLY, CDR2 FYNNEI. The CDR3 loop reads CASSPAYEQYF. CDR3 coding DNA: TGTGCCAGCAGTCCGGCCTACGAGCAGTACTTC.

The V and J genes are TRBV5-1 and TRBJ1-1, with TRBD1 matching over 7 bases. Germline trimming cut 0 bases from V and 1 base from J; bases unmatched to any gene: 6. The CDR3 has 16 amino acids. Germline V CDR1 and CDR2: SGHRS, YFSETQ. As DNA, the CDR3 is TGCGCCAGCAGCTTGGATAGCGGGACAGCGAACACTGAAGCTTTCTTT. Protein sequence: CASSLDSGTANTEAFF.

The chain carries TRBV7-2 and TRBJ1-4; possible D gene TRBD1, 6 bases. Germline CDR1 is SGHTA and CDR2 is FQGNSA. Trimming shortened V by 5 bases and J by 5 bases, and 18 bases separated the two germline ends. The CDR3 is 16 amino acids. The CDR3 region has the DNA TGTGCCAGCAGCCCTTCTGTGGCCAGGGGAAATGAAAAACTGTTTTTT. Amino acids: CASSPSVARGNEKLFF.

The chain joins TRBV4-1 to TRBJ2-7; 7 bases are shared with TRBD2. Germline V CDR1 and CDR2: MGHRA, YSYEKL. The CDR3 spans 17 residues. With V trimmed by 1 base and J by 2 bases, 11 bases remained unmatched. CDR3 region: CASSQVVAGVRAYEQYF. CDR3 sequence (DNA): TGCGCCAGCAGCCAAGTAGTGGCGGGAGTAAGGGCCTACGAGCAGTACTTC.

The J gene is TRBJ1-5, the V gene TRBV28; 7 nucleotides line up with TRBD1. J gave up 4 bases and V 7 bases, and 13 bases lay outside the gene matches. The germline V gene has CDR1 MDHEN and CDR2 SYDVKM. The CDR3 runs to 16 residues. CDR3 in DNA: TGTGCCAGCATCCAAACCCTCGGACAGGCGAATCAGCCCCAGCATTTT. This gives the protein CASIQTLGQANQPQHF.

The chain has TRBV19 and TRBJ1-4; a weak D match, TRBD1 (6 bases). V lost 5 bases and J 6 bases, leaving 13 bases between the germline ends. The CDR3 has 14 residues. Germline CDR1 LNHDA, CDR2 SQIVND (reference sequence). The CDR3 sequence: CASSARQVDEKLFF. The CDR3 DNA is TGTGCCAGTAGTGCCCGACAGGTTGATGAAAAACTGTTTTTT. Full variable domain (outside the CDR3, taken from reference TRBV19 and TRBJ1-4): DGGITQSPKYLFRKEGQNVTLSCEQNLNHDAMYWYRQDPGQGLRLIYYSQIVNDFQKGDIAEGYSVSREKKESFPLTVTSAQKNPTAFYLCASSARQVDEKLFFGSGTQLSVL.

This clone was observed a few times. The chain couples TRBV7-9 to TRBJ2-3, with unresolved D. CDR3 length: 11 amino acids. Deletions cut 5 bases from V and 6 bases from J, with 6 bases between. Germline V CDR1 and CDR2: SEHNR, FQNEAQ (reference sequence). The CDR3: CASSNGDTQYF. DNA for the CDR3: TGTGCCAGCAGCAACGGGGATACGCAGTATTTT.

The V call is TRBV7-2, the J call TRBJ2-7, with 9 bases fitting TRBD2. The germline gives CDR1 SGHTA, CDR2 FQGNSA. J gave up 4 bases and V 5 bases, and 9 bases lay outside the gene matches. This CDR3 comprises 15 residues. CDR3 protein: CASSTQAGGSYEQYF. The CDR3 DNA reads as TGTGCCAGCAGCACCCAAGCGGGGGGATCGTACGAGCAGTACTTC.

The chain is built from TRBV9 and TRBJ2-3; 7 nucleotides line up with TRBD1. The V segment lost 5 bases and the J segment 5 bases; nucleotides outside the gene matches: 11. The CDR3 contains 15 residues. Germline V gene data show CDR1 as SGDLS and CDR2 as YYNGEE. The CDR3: CASRALGGAGDTQYF. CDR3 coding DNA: TGTGCCAGCAGGGCATTAGGGGGCGCCGGAGATACGCAGTATTTT.

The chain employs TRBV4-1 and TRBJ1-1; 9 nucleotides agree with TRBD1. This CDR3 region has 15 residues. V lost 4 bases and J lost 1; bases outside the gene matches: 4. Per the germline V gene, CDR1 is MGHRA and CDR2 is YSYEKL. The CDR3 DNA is TGCGCCAGCAGCCGCGGACAGGGGCCGAACACTGAAGCTTTCTTT. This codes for CASSRGQGPNTEAFF.